These 16 T cell receptor beta chains were sequenced from one sample in a study of T cells in women clearing cervical HPV infection. Only in-frame clones appear in the TCRdb table, and some are missing; sequencing was by immunoSEQ multiplex PCR. This table holds tens of thousands of clones. Sequences were obtained from blood buffy coat. Receptors were obtained from a woman aged 18-70 years with a cervical HPV16 infection that either progressed to CIN3+ or cleared (not recorded which).

To note about this clone: The sequenced fragment ends 3 residues before the CDR3 boundary, so the rest is inferred from the germline J gene. The chain carries TRBV28 and TRBJ2-2; D may be TRBD1 (6 bases). The V end was cut by 6 bases, the J end by 7 bases, with 12 bases between. This CDR3 contains 13 residues. Per the germline V gene, CDR1 is MDHEN and CDR2 is SYDVKM. CDR3 region: CASRRTVGGELFF. Partial CDR3 DNA: TGTGCCAGCAGGCGGACAGTCGGCGGGGAG. Based on the CDR3 plus reference TRBV28 and TRBJ2-2, the full variable domain is DVKVTQSSRYLVKRTGEKVFLECVQDMDHENMFWYRQDPGLGLRLIYFSYDVKMKEKGDIPEGYSVSREKKERFSLILESASTNQTSMYLCASRRTVGGELFFGEGSRLTVL.

With regard to this clone: The sequenced fragment ends 3 residues before the CDR3 boundary, so the rest is inferred from the germline J gene. This chain uses TRBV20-1 with TRBJ2-5; 11 bases are a match to TRBD2. The CDR3 length is 14 residues. V trimming: 1 base; J trimming: 7 bases; junction bases outside the gene matches: 5. Germline assignment: CDR1 DFQATT and CDR2 SNEGSKA (reference sequence). CDR3 in amino acids: CSARGSGRDGTQYF. CDR3 DNA, as far as it was read: TGCAGTGCTAGAGGTAGCGGGAGGGACGGGACC.

As regards this clone: Sequencing ends 3 residues short of the CDR3 end; the germline J gene provides the rest. The chain couples TRBV7-2 to TRBJ1-2, with D maybe TRBD1 (5 bases). The CDR3 contains 12 residues. The germline V and J ends were trimmed by 4 bases and 5 bases, with 8 bases remaining between them. CDR1 is SGHTA, CDR2 FQGNSA, per germline. The CDR3 bases that were read are TGTGCCAGCAGCTCAGGGCGGTATGGC. This gives the protein CASSSGRYG. The full CDR3 is CASSSGRYGYTF.

In the case of this clone: One junction end disagrees with the germline gene, perhaps due to a read error. The CDR3 goes on 3 residues after the read ends, and that part is filled in from the germline J gene. Other DNA sequences in the same sample also yield this CDR3. The chain has TRBV23-1 and TRBJ1-3; tentatively, D is TRBD1 (6 bases). TRBV23-1 is known as an ORF, though its function is uncertain. The CDR3 extends over 16 amino acids. CDR3 loop: CASTLLRQDSGNTIYF. CDR3 DNA, as far as it was read: TGCGCCAGCACTCTCCTCCGACAGGACTCTGGAAACACT.

Comment on this clone: From the germline J gene comes the end of the CDR3, since the read stops 3 residues before it. V and J are TRBV7-6 and TRBJ2-5; D may be TRBD2 (5 bases). This CDR3 spans 13 amino acids. Trimming shortened V by 1 base and J by 5 bases, and 8 bases separated the two germline ends. Germline values: CDR1 SGHVS, CDR2 FNYEAQ. The CDR3 reads CASSLGAGETQYF. The DNA read from the CDR3 is TGTGCCAGCAGCTTAGGGGCGGGTGAGACC.

A word on this clone: Read data end 3 residues before the CDR3 end; the end is taken from the germline J gene. V usage is TRBV29-1 and J usage is TRBJ2-4; D may be TRBD2 (5 bases). Germline V gene sequence: CDR1 SQVTM, CDR2 ANQGSEA. This CDR3 is 13 amino acids long. The CDR3: CSVSPRLDYGQYF. Partial CDR3 DNA: TGCAGCGTTTCCCCCCGATTAGACTATGGT.

With regard to this clone: The read ends 3 residues early relative to the CDR3; the germline J gene fills the gap. The chain employs TRBV6-1 and TRBJ2-5, with 10 positions matching TRBD1. There are 14 residues in the CDR3. V trimming: 4 bases; J trimming: 5 bases; junction bases outside the gene matches: 4. In germline, CDR1 is MNHNS, CDR2 SASEGT. CDR3 sequence: CASSGDRGRETQYF. CDR3 bases read: TGTGCCAGCAGTGGGGACAGGGGTAGGGAGACC.

Note on this clone: From the germline J gene comes the end of the CDR3, since the read stops 3 residues before it. V and J are TRBV7-8 and TRBJ1-5, with 7 bases that match TRBD1. Losses at the gene ends were 1 base for V and 5 bases for J; bases not matched to a gene: 5. Germline CDR1 SGHVS, CDR2 FQNEAQ. The CDR3 length is 15 residues. The CDR3 DNA, read in part, is TGTGCCAGCAGCTTAGGAGTCGGGACAGATCAGCCC. Its protein is CASSLGVGTDQP. The CDR3, in full, reads CASSLGVGTDQPQHF. Full variable domain (rest looked up from reference TRBV7-8 and TRBJ1-5): GAGVSQSPRYKVAKRGQDVALRCDPISGHVSLFWYQQALGQGPEFLTYFQNEAQLDKSGLPSDRFFAERPEGSVSTLKIQRTQQEDSAVYLCASSLGVGTDQPQHFGDGTRLSIL.

In regard to this clone: The read ends 3 residues shy of where the CDR3 ends; the end is completed using the germline J gene. This chain uses TRBV30 with TRBJ1-6, with TRBD1 identical over 8 bases. Germline V gives CDR1 GTSNPN, CDR2 SVGIG (reference sequence). Trimming removed 3 bases from V and 7 bases from J; junction bases left unmatched: 5. CDR3 length equals 14 residues. CDR3 bases read: TGTGCCTGGAGCCGGGACAGGCTAAATTCACCC. Amino acids: CAWSRDRLNSP. The entire CDR3 protein reads CAWSRDRLNSPLHF.

Note on this clone: The CDR3 end falls 3 residues outside the read, so it is completed with the germline J gene. V and J are TRBV19 and TRBJ2-2, with D perhaps assigned TRBD1 or TRBD2 (5 bases each). Germline V gives CDR1 LNHDA, CDR2 SQIVND (reference sequence). The length of the CDR3 is 15 residues. This CDR3 is CASSIGGVNNEKLFF. CDR3 bases read: TGTGCCAGTAGTATAGGAGGGGTTAATAATGAAAAG.

As regards this clone: The read ends 3 residues shy of where the CDR3 ends; the end is completed using the germline J gene. The V gene is TRBV5-1, the J gene TRBJ2-5; D call uncertain. V lost 0 bases and J lost 0, with 6 bases in between. The germline gives CDR1 SGHRS, CDR2 YFSETQ. The CDR3 covers 14 residues. The chain's CDR3 is CASSLGQYQETQYF. CDR3 DNA, as far as it was read: TGCGCCAGCAGCTTGGGACAATACCAAGAGACC.

About this clone: The CDR3 end falls 3 residues outside the read, so it is completed with the germline J gene. The rearrangement joins TRBV2 to TRBJ2-7, with D unresolved. V dropped 5 bases and J dropped 6 bases, with 14 bases sitting between them. The CDR3 is 13 amino acids. From germline, CDR1 is SNHLY and CDR2 FYNNEI. CDR3 protein: CASSISLAAEQYF. The sequenced part of the CDR3 DNA is TGTGCCAGCAGTATTAGTCTTGCCGCCGAG.

In terms of frequency, this clone is medium-sized. Read data end 3 residues before the CDR3 end; the end is taken from the germline J gene. This chain uses TRBV5-4 with TRBJ1-2; the match to TRBD1 covers 7 bases. Germline CDR1 and CDR2: SGHNT and YYREEE (reference sequence). There are 13 residues in the CDR3. Trimming cost V 5 bases and J 3 bases; bases outside gene matches: 4. The CDR3 bases that were read are TGTGCCAGCAGTCACGGGACAGACTATGGC. This codes for CASSHGTDYG. The complete CDR3 protein is CASSHGTDYGYTF.

In the case of this clone: The observed sequence ends 3 residues before the CDR3 terminus, with the missing tail filled in from the germline J gene. The chain couples TRBV20-1 to TRBJ2-3, with D possibly being TRBD1 (5 bases). Germline V lookup: CDR1 DFQATT, CDR2 SNEGSKA (reference sequence). The CDR3 extends over 13 amino acids. The sequenced part of the CDR3 DNA is TGCAGTGCTAGGGAATCAGGGCGAGAGACG. Its protein is CSARESGRET. The CDR3 as a whole reads CSARESGRETQYF.

As concerns this clone: With the read ending 3 residues before the CDR3 end, the germline J gene is used to fill in that end. The V call is TRBV7-3, the J call TRBJ2-3; TRBD1 is a possible D gene (7 bases). The germline gives CDR1 SGHTA, CDR2 FQGTGA. CDR3 length: 16 amino acids. The CDR3 sequence: CASSPGDRTIQETQYF. CDR3 bases read: TGTGCCAGCAGCCCGGGGGACAGAACGATCCAAGAGACG.

Concerning this clone: The CDR3 extends 3 residues past the end of the read, so its final part is completed from the germline J gene. The chain is built from TRBV30 and TRBJ1-1; D unresolved. The germline CDR1 and CDR2 sequences are GTSNPN and SVGIG (reference sequence). Trimming removed 3 bases at V and 1 base at J, with 6 bases between. The CDR3 is made up of 12 amino acids. CDR3 DNA (partial): TGTGCCTGGAGCCTAGGGAACACTGAA. Its protein is CAWSLGNTE. The CDR3 in its entirety is CAWSLGNTEAFF.